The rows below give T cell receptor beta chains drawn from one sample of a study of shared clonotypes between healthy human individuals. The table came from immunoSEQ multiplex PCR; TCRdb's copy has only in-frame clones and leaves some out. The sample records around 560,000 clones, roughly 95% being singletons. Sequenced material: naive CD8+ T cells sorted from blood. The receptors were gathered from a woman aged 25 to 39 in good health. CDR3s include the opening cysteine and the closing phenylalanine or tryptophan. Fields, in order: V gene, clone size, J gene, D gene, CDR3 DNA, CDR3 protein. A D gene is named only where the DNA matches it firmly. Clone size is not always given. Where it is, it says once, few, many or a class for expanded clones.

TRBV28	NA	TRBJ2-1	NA	TGTGCCAGCAGTTTTGGGGCGGGGGCTAGCGGAGTCAATGAGCAGTTCTTC	CASSFGAGASGVNEQFF
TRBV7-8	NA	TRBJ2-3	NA	TGTGCCAGCAGCTTAGTCCCAACCACTAGCACAGATACGCAGTATTTT	CASSLVPTTSTDTQYF
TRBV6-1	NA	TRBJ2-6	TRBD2	TGTGCCAGCATGGGGTTAGCGGGAGAAGTGGGGGTCCTGACTTTC	CASMGLAGEVGVLTF
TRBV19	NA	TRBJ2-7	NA	TGTGCCAGTAGTCCACCCGCCCGGGGCCCCTACGAGCAGTACTTC	CASSPPARGPYEQYF
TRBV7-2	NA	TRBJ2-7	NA	TGTGCCAGCAGCTTAGACGGCAGGACGAGCTCCTACGAGCAGTACTTC	CASSLDGRTSSYEQYF
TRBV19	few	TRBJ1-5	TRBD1	TGTGCCAGTAGTATGGACAGGGAGAGTCAGCCCCAGCATTTT	CASSMDRESQPQHF
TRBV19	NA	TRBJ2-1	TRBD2	TGTGCCAGTAGTATCGGGGCGGGAGAGGACAATGAGCAGTTCTTC	CASSIGAGEDNEQFF
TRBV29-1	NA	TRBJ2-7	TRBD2	TGCAGCGTTGAAGGCGGGTCAGGGAGGGAATTGGCCGGCGAGCAGTACTTC	CSVEGGSGRELAGEQYF
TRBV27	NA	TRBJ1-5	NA	TGTGCCAGCAGTTTAGGTGGTAGCAATCAGCCCCAGCATTTT	CASSLGGSNQPQHF
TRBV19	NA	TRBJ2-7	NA	TGTGCCAGTAGTATAGACGGGAACTACGAGCAGTACTTC	CASSIDGNYEQYF